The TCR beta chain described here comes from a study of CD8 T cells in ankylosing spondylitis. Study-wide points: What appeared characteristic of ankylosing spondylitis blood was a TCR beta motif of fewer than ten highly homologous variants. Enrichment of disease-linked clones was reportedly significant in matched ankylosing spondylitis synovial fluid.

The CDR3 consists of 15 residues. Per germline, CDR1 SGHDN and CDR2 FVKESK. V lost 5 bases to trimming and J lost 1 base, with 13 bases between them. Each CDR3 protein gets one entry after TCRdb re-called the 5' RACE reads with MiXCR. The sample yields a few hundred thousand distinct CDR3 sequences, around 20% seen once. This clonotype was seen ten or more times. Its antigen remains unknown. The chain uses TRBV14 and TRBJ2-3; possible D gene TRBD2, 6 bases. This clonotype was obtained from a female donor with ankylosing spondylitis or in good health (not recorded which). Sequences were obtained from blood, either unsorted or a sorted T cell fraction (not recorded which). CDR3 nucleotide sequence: TGTGCCAGCAGCAACCGGGACTTACGCACAGATACGCAGTATTTT. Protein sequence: CASSNRDLRTDTQYF.